This is a list of T cell receptor beta chains from one sample in a study of T cells after posttransplantation cyclophosphamide. Clones were read by immunoSEQ multiplex PCR, and TCRdb kept only the in-frame ones, dropping some. There are 10,000 to 12,000 clones in the sample; around 95% occur only once, and under 0.35% lies in the top ten. Sequencing used naive CD8+ T cells sorted from PBMCs. Receptors originate from a man younger than 45 in good health and a related stem cell transplant donor. Both conserved end residues are part of each CDR3. Fields, in order: V gene, clone size, D gene, J gene, CDR3 protein, CDR3 DNA. D genes are given only for firm matches. The size field is filled for only some rows; it gives once, few, many or a size class.

V: TRBV6-4
size: .
D: TRBD2
J: TRBJ2-3
CDR3: CASSETGTSGGGQYF
DNA: TGTGCCAGCAGTGAAACCGGGACTAGCGGGGGAGGGCAGTATTTT

V: TRBV2
size: .
D: TRBD1
J: TRBJ1-2
CDR3: CASSENRDRLFYGYTF
DNA: TGTGCCAGCAGCGAAAACCGGGACAGATTATTCTATGGCTACACCTTC

V: TRBV9
size: .
D: .
J: TRBJ1-5
CDR3: CASSVGQYQPQHF
DNA: TGTGCCAGCAGCGTAGGACAGTATCAGCCCCAGCATTTT

V: TRBV9
size: .
D: TRBD1
J: TRBJ2-1
CDR3: CASSVGTANEQFF
DNA: TGTGCCAGCAGCGTTGGGACAGCGAATGAGCAGTTCTTC

V: TRBV10-3
size: once
D: .
J: TRBJ2-2
CDR3: CAISEPIDSTGELFF
DNA: TGTGCCATCAGTGAGCCTATCGACAGCACCGGGGAGCTGTTTTTT

V: TRBV6-1
size: few
D: TRBD2
J: TRBJ2-1
CDR3: CASSEAGLAGSEQFF
DNA: TGTGCCAGCAGTGAAGCGGGACTAGCGGGAAGTGAGCAGTTCTTC

V: TRBV19
size: once
D: .
J: TRBJ2-7
CDR3: CATSLDGAAYEQYF
DNA: TGTGCCACGTCCCTGGACGGAGCGGCCTACGAGCAGTACTTC

V: TRBV5-6
size: once
D: .
J: TRBJ2-3
CDR3: CASSLAPGSYGGTDTQYF
DNA: TGTGCCAGCAGCTTGGCCCCAGGTTCCTACGGGGGCACAGATACGCAGTATTTT

V: TRBV10-3
size: .
D: .
J: TRBJ2-2
CDR3: CAISGLGANTGELFF
DNA: TGTGCCATCAGTGGATTGGGCGCGAACACCGGGGAGCTGTTTTTT

V: TRBV19
size: .
D: .
J: TRBJ1-5
CDR3: CASSINRVNQPQHF
DNA: TGTGCCAGTAGTATAAACAGGGTAAATCAGCCCCAGCATTTT

V: TRBV7-3
size: .
D: .
J: TRBJ2-3
CDR3: CASSLPGDTQYF
DNA: TGTGCCAGCAGCTTGCCAGGGGATACGCAGTATTTT

V: TRBV7-3
size: .
D: TRBD2
J: TRBJ2-1
CDR3: CASSLTSGGYNEQFF
DNA: TGTGCCAGCAGCTTAACTAGCGGGGGGTACAATGAGCAGTTCTTC

V: TRBV11-3
size: .
D: TRBD1
J: TRBJ2-1
CDR3: CASSAKDRGNEQFF
DNA: TGTGCCAGCAGCGCAAAGGACAGGGGGAATGAGCAGTTCTTC

V: TRBV7-3
size: .
D: TRBD2
J: TRBJ2-3
CDR3: CASGRGGTDTQYF
DNA: TGTGCCAGCGGGCGGGGGGGCACAGATACGCAGTATTTT

V: TRBV13
size: .
D: .
J: TRBJ2-2
CDR3: CASSLGPRGDTGELFF
DNA: TGTGCCAGCAGCTTGGGTCCGCGGGGAGACACCGGGGAGCTGTTTTTT

V: TRBV4-3
size: .
D: .
J: TRBJ2-1
CDR3: CASSQLLAPNEQFF
DNA: TGCGCCAGCAGCCAGTTACTAGCCCCCAATGAGCAGTTCTTC

V: TRBV7-3
size: .
D: .
J: TRBJ2-2
CDR3: CASSFGTSRTGELFF
DNA: TGTGCCAGCAGCTTTGGGACTTCGAGGACCGGGGAGCTGTTTTTT

V: TRBV29-1
size: .
D: .
J: TRBJ2-7
CDR3: CSVEGDGQSSYEQYF
DNA: TGCAGCGTTGAAGGAGACGGACAATCCTCCTACGAGCAGTACTTC

V: TRBV4-1
size: .
D: TRBD1
J: TRBJ2-1
CDR3: CASSQELVGQGADNEQFF
DNA: TGCGCCAGCAGCCAAGAATTGGTGGGTCAGGGGGCAGATAATGAGCAGTTCTTC

V: TRBV7-7
size: .
D: TRBD2
J: TRBJ2-5
CDR3: CASSSVPPGTSSLWSQYF
DNA: TGTGCCAGCAGCTCAGTGCCCCCCGGGACTAGCTCATTGTGGTCCCAGTACTTC

V: TRBV7-9
size: .
D: .
J: TRBJ2-2
CDR3: CASSLDQENTGELFF
DNA: TGTGCCAGCAGCTTAGACCAGGAGAACACCGGGGAGCTGTTTTTT

V: TRBV4-1
size: .
D: .
J: TRBJ1-1
CDR3: CASSHPGENTEAFF
DNA: TGCGCCAGCAGCCATCCGGGTGAGAACACTGAAGCTTTCTTT

V: TRBV2
size: once
D: TRBD1
J: TRBJ1-2
CDR3: CASRYRETGSGGYTF
DNA: TGTGCCAGCAGATATAGAGAGACAGGGTCCGGCGGCTACACCTTC

V: TRBV28
size: .
D: .
J: TRBJ2-7
CDR3: CASSSGDNSYEQYF
DNA: TGTGCCAGCAGTTCAGGGGACAACTCCTACGAGCAGTACTTC

V: TRBV7-9
size: .
D: .
J: TRBJ2-4
CDR3: CASSLAQGAKNIQYF
DNA: TGTGCCAGCAGCTTGGCGCAGGGGGCCAAAAACATTCAGTACTTC

V: TRBV4-1
size: .
D: .
J: TRBJ1-6
CDR3: CASSQVEGSNSPLHF
DNA: TGCGCCAGCAGCCAAGTTGAGGGAAGTAATTCACCCCTCCACTTT

V: TRBV27
size: .
D: TRBD2
J: TRBJ2-7
CDR3: CASSGGDKVNEQYF
DNA: TGTGCCAGCAGCGGGGGGGATAAGGTCAACGAGCAGTACTTC

V: TRBV6-5
size: .
D: .
J: TRBJ2-4
CDR3: CASSYSRGMADIQYF
DNA: TGTGCCAGCAGTTACTCGAGAGGGATGGCGGACATTCAGTACTTC

V: TRBV5-1
size: .
D: TRBD1
J: TRBJ2-7
CDR3: CASSWTGGEDEQYF
DNA: TGCGCCAGCAGCTGGACAGGGGGAGAGGACGAGCAGTACTTC

V: TRBV12-5
size: .
D: TRBD2
J: TRBJ2-1
CDR3: CASGPAGGGEFF
DNA: TGTGCTAGTGGCCCGGCGGGGGGAGGTGAGTTCTTC

V: TRBV4-2
size: .
D: TRBD2
J: TRBJ2-3
CDR3: CASSQDGSGADTQYF
DNA: TGTGCCAGCAGCCAAGATGGGAGCGGGGCGGATACGCAGTATTTT

V: TRBV19
size: .
D: TRBD1
J: TRBJ1-2
CDR3: CASSIPYRDRDGYTF
DNA: TGTGCCAGTAGTATCCCCTATCGGGACAGGGATGGCTACACCTTC

V: TRBV27
size: .
D: TRBD2
J: TRBJ2-3
CDR3: CASSPERGAGDTQYF
DNA: TGTGCCAGCAGTCCGGAGCGGGGGGCGGGAGATACGCAGTATTTT

V: TRBV27
size: .
D: .
J: TRBJ2-1
CDR3: CASSLGWRAKEQFF
DNA: TGTGCCAGCAGTTTGGGGTGGAGGGCTAAAGAGCAGTTCTTC

V: TRBV27
size: .
D: .
J: TRBJ2-2
CDR3: CASRITGEAGELFF
DNA: TGTGCCAGCAGGATAACAGGGGAGGCCGGGGAGCTGTTTTTT

V: TRBV21-1
size: .
D: .
J: TRBJ2-7
CDR3: CASSKEGHREYF
DNA: TGTGCCAGCAGCAAAGAGGGACACAGGGAGTACTTC

V: TRBV27
size: .
D: TRBD1
J: TRBJ2-7
CDR3: CASSRGTGPYEQYF
DNA: TGTGCCAGCAGTCGAGGGACAGGGCCCTACGAGCAGTACTTC

V: TRBV27
size: .
D: TRBD1
J: TRBJ2-1
CDR3: CASSLGQGGYNEQFF
DNA: TGTGCCAGCAGTTTGGGACAGGGCGGGTACAATGAGCAGTTCTTC

V: TRBV27
size: .
D: .
J: TRBJ2-5
CDR3: CASSFRETQYF
DNA: TGTGCCAGCAGTTTTCGGGAGACCCAGTACTTC

V: TRBV19
size: once
D: .
J: TRBJ2-7
CDR3: CASSPTGQSYEQYF
DNA: TGTGCCAGTAGTCCCACCGGACAGTCCTACGAGCAGTACTTC

V: TRBV28
size: .
D: .
J: TRBJ2-1
CDR3: CASSLRDIPYNEQFF
DNA: TGTGCCAGCAGTCTCCGGGACATACCTTACAATGAGCAGTTCTTC

V: TRBV7-9
size: .
D: .
J: TRBJ1-2
CDR3: CASSAPEIQLDYGYTF
DNA: TGTGCCAGCAGCGCCCCCGAAATACAGCTGGACTATGGCTACACCTTC

V: TRBV7-9
size: .
D: .
J: TRBJ2-1
CDR3: CASSLEALWGESSYNEQFF
DNA: TGTGCCAGCAGCTTAGAGGCGCTTTGGGGGGAAAGCTCCTACAATGAGCAGTTCTTC

V: TRBV9
size: .
D: .
J: TRBJ1-1
CDR3: CASSPDSFTEAFF
DNA: TGTGCCAGCAGCCCTGACAGCTTCACTGAAGCTTTCTTT

V: TRBV7-3
size: .
D: .
J: TRBJ1-2
CDR3: CASSPMVGATTASNYGYTF
DNA: TGTGCCAGCAGCCCCATGGTCGGAGCCACAACGGCCTCAAACTATGGCTACACCTTC

V: TRBV4-3
size: .
D: .
J: TRBJ2-7
CDR3: CASSQDRGGLGEQYF
DNA: TGCGCCAGCAGCCAAGATCGAGGCGGTCTGGGTGAGCAGTACTTC

V: TRBV2
size: .
D: TRBD1
J: TRBJ1-4
CDR3: CASSPGQPRNEKLFF
DNA: TGTGCCAGCAGCCCGGGACAGCCCAGAAATGAAAAACTGTTTTTT

V: TRBV5-1
size: .
D: TRBD2
J: TRBJ2-5
CDR3: CASWDYGTQYF
DNA: TGCGCCAGTTGGGACTACGGGACCCAGTACTTC

V: TRBV5-6
size: .
D: TRBD1
J: TRBJ2-7
CDR3: CASSLVEARGGQGFYEQYF
DNA: TGTGCCAGCAGCTTGGTGGAAGCTAGGGGGGGACAGGGGTTCTACGAGCAGTACTTC

V: TRBV5-1
size: few
D: .
J: TRBJ1-1
CDR3: CASSLTGSNEAFF
DNA: TGCGCCAGCAGCTTGACAGGGAGCAATGAAGCTTTCTTT

V: TRBV6-6
size: .
D: .
J: TRBJ2-5
CDR3: CAIRQGEAQYF
DNA: TGTGCCATCCGCCAGGGTGAGGCCCAGTACTTC

V: TRBV11-3
size: .
D: TRBD1
J: TRBJ2-2
CDR3: CASSMDRGHAGELFF
DNA: TGTGCCAGCAGCATGGACAGGGGGCACGCCGGGGAGCTGTTTTTT

V: TRBV7-9
size: .
D: .
J: TRBJ2-7
CDR3: CASSMTQDEQYF
DNA: TGTGCCAGCAGCATGACACAAGACGAGCAGTACTTC

V: TRBV9
size: .
D: .
J: TRBJ2-2
CDR3: CASSLNTGELFF
DNA: TGTGCCAGCAGCCTGAACACCGGGGAGCTGTTTTTT

V: TRBV4-2
size: .
D: .
J: TRBJ1-1
CDR3: CASSQGGGGGFNTEAFF
DNA: TGTGCCAGCAGCCAAGGTGGAGGGGGGGGTTTTAACACTGAAGCTTTCTTT

V: TRBV21-1
size: .
D: .
J: TRBJ1-1
CDR3: CASSKTRRHGCIEAFF
DNA: TGTGCCAGCAGCAAGACCCGAAGGCACGGGTGTATTGAAGCTTTCTTT

V: TRBV6-1
size: once
D: TRBD2
J: TRBJ2-1
CDR3: CACAEGLALYEQFF
DNA: TGTGCCTGCGCTGAGGGACTAGCGCTTTATGAGCAGTTCTTC

V: TRBV7-6
size: .
D: .
J: TRBJ2-1
CDR3: CASSSSPNEQFF
DNA: TGTGCCAGCAGCTCTAGTCCCAATGAGCAGTTCTTC

V: TRBV5-1
size: once
D: .
J: TRBJ2-2
CDR3: CASSLEQNTGELFF
DNA: TGCGCCAGCAGCTTGGAGCAAAACACCGGGGAGCTGTTTTTT

V: TRBV7-9
size: .
D: .
J: TRBJ2-2
CDR3: CASSPTPRFNTGELFF
DNA: TGTGCCAGCAGCCCAACTCCGCGGTTTAACACCGGGGAGCTGTTTTTT